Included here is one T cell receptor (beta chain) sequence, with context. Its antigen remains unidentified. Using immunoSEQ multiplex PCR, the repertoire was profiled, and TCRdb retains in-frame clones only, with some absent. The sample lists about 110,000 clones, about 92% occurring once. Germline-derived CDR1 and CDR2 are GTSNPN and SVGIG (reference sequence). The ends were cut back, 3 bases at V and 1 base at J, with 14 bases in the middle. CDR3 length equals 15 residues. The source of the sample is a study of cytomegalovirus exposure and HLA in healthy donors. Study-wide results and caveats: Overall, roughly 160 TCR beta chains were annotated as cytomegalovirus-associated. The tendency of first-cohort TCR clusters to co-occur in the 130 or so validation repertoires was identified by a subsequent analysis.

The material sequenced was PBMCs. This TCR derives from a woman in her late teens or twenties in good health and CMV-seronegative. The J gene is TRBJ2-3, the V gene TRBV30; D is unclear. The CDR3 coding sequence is TGTGCCTGGAGGAGACTTTTCCCCTGCACAGATACGCAGTATTTT. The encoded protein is CAWRRLFPCTDTQYF. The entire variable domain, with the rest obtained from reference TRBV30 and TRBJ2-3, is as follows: SQTIHQWPATLVQPVGSPLSLECTVEGTSNPNLYWYRQAAGRGLQLLFYSVGIGQISSEVPQNLSASRPQDRQFILSSKKLLLSDSGFYLCAWRRLFPCTDTQYFGPGTRLTVL.